These 2 T cell receptor beta chains came from one sample sequenced in a study of CD8 T cells in Susac syndrome. With random hexamers, reverse transcription was performed on roughly 0.5 to 1 ug of RNA. TCRdb passed the immunoSEQ multiplex PCR reads through MiXCR, listing each CDR3 protein once. The sample has roughly 130,000 distinct CDR3 sequences; 85% to 95% are singletons. The sequenced material came from CD8+ T cells from PBMCs. The receptor set was obtained from a human donor with Susac syndrome.

The chain combines TRBV18 with TRBJ2-7; 7 nucleotides agree with TRBD1. V shed 3 bases and J 2 bases; nucleotides not matched to a gene: 4. The CDR3 extends over 14 amino acids. Germline V lookup: CDR1 KGHSH, CDR2 LQKENI. The CDR3 protein is CASSPGDSTYEQYF. CDR3 coding DNA: TGTGCCAGCTCACCGGGGGACAGCACCTACGAGCAGTACTTC.

This chain links TRBV30 with TRBJ2-1; TRBD2 might be the D (5 bases). The CDR3 totals 12 residues. V lost 8 bases, J lost 0 bases, and 8 bases lay in between. Germline V gene data show CDR1 as GTSNPN and CDR2 as SVGIG (reference sequence). CDR3 in amino acids: CALGVSYNEQFF. The CDR3 region has the DNA TGTGCCCTCGGGGTCTCCTACAATGAGCAGTTCTTC.